The rows below give T cell receptor beta chains drawn from one sample of a study of T cells in Graves' hyperthyroidism and ophthalmopathy. From the multiplex PCR reads, TCRdb called clonotypes with MiXCR, one entry per CDR3 protein. The sample lists under 450,000 distinct CDR3 sequences, roughly 15% seen once, with about a third in the top ten. Sequenced: blood. Receptors originate from a woman aged 25 to 39 with Graves' hyperthyroidism that later progressed to Graves' ophthalmopathy. CDR3s include the opening cysteine and the closing phenylalanine or tryptophan. Each record gives: CDR3 DNA, CDR3 protein, V gene, J gene, clone size, D gene. A D gene is named only where the DNA matches it firmly. Where a row states a size, it is once, few, many or the class of an expanded clone; other rows omit it.

CDR3 DNA: TGTGCCAGCAGGGCCACAGCTCAAGAGACCCAGTACTTC; CDR3 protein: CASRATAQETQYF; V gene: TRBV2; J gene: TRBJ2-5; clone size: many; D gene: -
CDR3 DNA: TGTGCCAGCAGTGAAGCCGCAGCGGACCCCTACGAGCAGTACTTC; CDR3 protein: CASSEAAADPYEQYF; V gene: TRBV2; J gene: TRBJ2-7; clone size: -; D gene: -
CDR3 DNA: TGTGCCAGTAGTATTTTGGTCGGCTATGAGCAGTTCTTC; CDR3 protein: CASSILVGYEQFF; V gene: TRBV19; J gene: TRBJ2-1; clone size: few; D gene: -
CDR3 DNA: TGTGCCAGTAGTCCCGGTGTGTCGGGGGAGCAGTACTTC; CDR3 protein: CASSPGVSGEQYF; V gene: TRBV19; J gene: TRBJ2-7; clone size: many; D gene: -
CDR3 DNA: TGCGCCAGCAGACCGGGACTCCCCCTGGGCACAGATACGCAGTATTTT; CDR3 protein: CASRPGLPLGTDTQYF; V gene: TRBV5-1; J gene: TRBJ2-3; clone size: many; D gene: -
CDR3 DNA: TGCGCCAGCAGGTTAACAGGGGAAGATACGCAGTATTTT; CDR3 protein: CASRLTGEDTQYF; V gene: TRBV5-1; J gene: TRBJ2-3; clone size: -; D gene: TRBD1
CDR3 DNA: TGTGCCAGCAGCAATCGGTCCGGGACAGGACGAAATTCACCCCTCCACTTT; CDR3 protein: CASSNRSGTGRNSPLHF; V gene: TRBV11-2; J gene: TRBJ1-6; clone size: many; D gene: TRBD1
CDR3 DNA: TGCAGCGTTGAAGGAACCCACCTAGGGGGAAACTCCTACGAGCAGTACTTC; CDR3 protein: CSVEGTHLGGNSYEQYF; V gene: TRBV29-1; J gene: TRBJ2-7; clone size: many; D gene: -
CDR3 DNA: TGTGCCAGCAGCTTGATGGGCAGGGGCTCGAACACTGAAGCTTTCTTT; CDR3 protein: CASSLMGRGSNTEAFF; V gene: TRBV5-4; J gene: TRBJ1-1; clone size: -; D gene: -
CDR3 DNA: TGTGCCAGCAGTTTGGGGGGGCCCTATGGCTACACCTTC; CDR3 protein: CASSLGGPYGYTF; V gene: TRBV27; J gene: TRBJ1-2; clone size: many; D gene: -
CDR3 DNA: TGTGCCAGCAAGAACGAAATTGAAGCTTTCTTT; CDR3 protein: CASKNEIEAFF; V gene: TRBV28; J gene: TRBJ1-1; clone size: many; D gene: -
CDR3 DNA: TGTGCCAGCAGTGGAGACTCGGGGACTAGCGGCTACGAGCAGTACTTC; CDR3 protein: CASSGDSGTSGYEQYF; V gene: TRBV6-5; J gene: TRBJ2-7; clone size: -; D gene: TRBD2
CDR3 DNA: TGTGCCTGGAGAAAGACAGGGCTCTATGGCTACACCTTC; CDR3 protein: CAWRKTGLYGYTF; V gene: TRBV30; J gene: TRBJ1-2; clone size: many; D gene: TRBD1
CDR3 DNA: TGTGCCAGTAGTTTCCTGAGCGGGAGAGGTAGCGGGGAGCTGTTTTTT; CDR3 protein: CASSFLSGRGSGELFF; V gene: TRBV19; J gene: TRBJ2-2; clone size: few; D gene: TRBD2
CDR3 DNA: TGCGCCAGCAGCCAGGTACAGGGGGCGGTTGGGTACACTGAAGCTTTCTTT; CDR3 protein: CASSQVQGAVGYTEAFF; V gene: TRBV4-1; J gene: TRBJ1-1; clone size: few; D gene: TRBD1
CDR3 DNA: TGTGCCACCGGGTCCGTAGGCACAGATACGCAGTATTTT; CDR3 protein: CATGSVGTDTQYF; V gene: TRBV24-1; J gene: TRBJ2-3; clone size: few; D gene: -
CDR3 DNA: TGCAGTGCTAGAGATGGGGAGAATACGCAGTATTTT; CDR3 protein: CSARDGENTQYF; V gene: TRBV20-1; J gene: TRBJ2-3; clone size: many; D gene: -
CDR3 DNA: TGTGCCAGCAGTTTATCCCGACTAACTGAGCAGTTCTTC; CDR3 protein: CASSLSRLTEQFF; V gene: TRBV27; J gene: TRBJ2-1; clone size: few; D gene: -
CDR3 DNA: TGTGCCAGCAGCTTAGGTCGGACAGGGCACTACGAGCAGTACTTC; CDR3 protein: CASSLGRTGHYEQYF; V gene: TRBV11-2; J gene: TRBJ2-7; clone size: many; D gene: TRBD1
CDR3 DNA: TGTGCCTGGTCATCGAATGAGCAGTTCTTC; CDR3 protein: CAWSSNEQFF; V gene: TRBV30; J gene: TRBJ2-1; clone size: -; D gene: -
CDR3 DNA: TGTGCCAGCAGTGAGGGCGAGCAGTACTTC; CDR3 protein: CASSEGEQYF; V gene: TRBV2; J gene: TRBJ2-7; clone size: many; D gene: -
CDR3 DNA: TGTGCCAGCAGTTTAAAGTGGGGGACCTCCGCTAGGAATGAGCAGTTCTTC; CDR3 protein: CASSLKWGTSARNEQFF; V gene: TRBV27; J gene: TRBJ2-1; clone size: many; D gene: -
CDR3 DNA: TGTGCCAGCAGTGATCTGGGGCAGGGAACTGAAGCTTTCTTT; CDR3 protein: CASSDLGQGTEAFF; V gene: TRBV2; J gene: TRBJ1-1; clone size: -; D gene: -
CDR3 DNA: TGTGCCAGTAGTACAGCCGGGACAGGGGGCTACGAGCAGTACTTC; CDR3 protein: CASSTAGTGGYEQYF; V gene: TRBV19; J gene: TRBJ2-7; clone size: many; D gene: TRBD1
CDR3 DNA: TGTGCCAGCACAAATCTCCGGACTAGCGGTTACAATGAGCAGTTCTTC; CDR3 protein: CASTNLRTSGYNEQFF; V gene: TRBV28; J gene: TRBJ2-1; clone size: many; D gene: TRBD2
CDR3 DNA: TGTGCCAGCAGGGGGACAGGGAACACCGGGGAGCTGTTTTTT; CDR3 protein: CASRGTGNTGELFF; V gene: TRBV6-1; J gene: TRBJ2-2; clone size: -; D gene: TRBD1
CDR3 DNA: TGTGCCAGCAGTCTGGGGACAGGGAGTGGCGAGCAGTACTTC; CDR3 protein: CASSLGTGSGEQYF; V gene: TRBV6-1; J gene: TRBJ2-7; clone size: many; D gene: TRBD1
CDR3 DNA: TGTGCCAGCAGCCCACGACGGGGCGGCAATGAGCAGTTCTTC; CDR3 protein: CASSPRRGGNEQFF; V gene: TRBV11-3; J gene: TRBJ2-1; clone size: many; D gene: -
CDR3 DNA: TGTGCCAGCAGTGACAGGCAGGGGGCTTATGAAAAACTGTTTTTT; CDR3 protein: CASSDRQGAYEKLFF; V gene: TRBV2; J gene: TRBJ1-4; clone size: many; D gene: TRBD1
CDR3 DNA: TGTGCCAGCAGCCAAGATCTCGGGGGGTGGACAGATACGCAGTATTTT; CDR3 protein: CASSQDLGGWTDTQYF; V gene: TRBV3-1; J gene: TRBJ2-3; clone size: many; D gene: TRBD2
CDR3 DNA: TGTGCCAGCAGCTTACTTACGACAGGCGAGCAGTACTTC; CDR3 protein: CASSLLTTGEQYF; V gene: TRBV11-2; J gene: TRBJ2-7; clone size: many; D gene: -
CDR3 DNA: -; CDR3 protein: CASPKGYTCRGTDTQYF; V gene: TRBV24-1; J gene: TRBJ2-3; clone size: many; D gene: -
CDR3 DNA: TGCGCCAGCAGCCTCGGACTAGAGGGGGGGCGGTATGAGCAGTACTTC; CDR3 protein: CASSLGLEGGRYEQYF; V gene: TRBV4-1; J gene: TRBJ2-7; clone size: -; D gene: -
CDR3 DNA: TGTGCCAGCAGTGCTTTGGACAGGGCGTTTTTTGGCACAGATACGCAGTATTTT; CDR3 protein: CASSALDRAFFGTDTQYF; V gene: TRBV25-1; J gene: TRBJ2-3; clone size: many; D gene: TRBD1
CDR3 DNA: TGCAGCGTTGAAGGGGTAATAGGTAGGAACTACGAGCAGTACTTC; CDR3 protein: CSVEGVIGRNYEQYF; V gene: TRBV29-1; J gene: TRBJ2-7; clone size: many; D gene: -
CDR3 DNA: TGTGCCAGCAGTTGGGGGGAAGCTACCTCCTACGAGCAGTACTTC; CDR3 protein: CASSWGEATSYEQYF; V gene: TRBV6-2/TRBV6-3; J gene: TRBJ2-7; clone size: many; D gene: -
CDR3 DNA: TGTGCCAGCAGTTTTAGTCAGATCTCTGGAAACACCATATATTTT; CDR3 protein: CASSFSQISGNTIYF; V gene: TRBV28; J gene: TRBJ1-3; clone size: -; D gene: -
CDR3 DNA: TGCGCCAGCAGCTTTATGGGCGTGAACACTGAAGCTTTCTTT; CDR3 protein: CASSFMGVNTEAFF; V gene: TRBV5-1; J gene: TRBJ1-1; clone size: many; D gene: -
CDR3 DNA: TGCGCCAGCAGCCAAGGTCCAGTGGGGAGAGAGACCCAGTACTTC; CDR3 protein: CASSQGPVGRETQYF; V gene: TRBV4-1; J gene: TRBJ2-5; clone size: few; D gene: -
CDR3 DNA: TGTGCCAGCAGTTTATACTCGCTCGGAGCCGTCCAGCGTACGCAGTATTTT; CDR3 protein: CASSLYSLGAVQRTQYF; V gene: TRBV28; J gene: TRBJ2-3; clone size: -; D gene: -
CDR3 DNA: TGTGCCAGTACCAAAATAGCGGGAGCGGCAGATACGCAGTATTTT; CDR3 protein: CASTKIAGAADTQYF; V gene: TRBV19; J gene: TRBJ2-3; clone size: many; D gene: TRBD2
CDR3 DNA: TGTGCCAGCAGCTTACGGGGGGAAGGGGCGACCCAGTACTTC; CDR3 protein: CASSLRGEGATQYF; V gene: TRBV7-2; J gene: TRBJ2-5; clone size: -; D gene: TRBD2
CDR3 DNA: TGTGCCAGCAGCTTAGTTCCTAGGAGCGCCTACGAGCAGTACTTC; CDR3 protein: CASSLVPRSAYEQYF; V gene: TRBV7-2; J gene: TRBJ2-7; clone size: few; D gene: -
CDR3 DNA: TGTGCCAGCAGCGATCACCTACGACGGGGCACAGATACGCAGTATTTT; CDR3 protein: CASSDHLRRGTDTQYF; V gene: TRBV6-1; J gene: TRBJ2-3; clone size: many; D gene: -
CDR3 DNA: TGTGCCAGCAGCCAAGACAGGGACTACGAGCAGTACTTC; CDR3 protein: CASSQDRDYEQYF; V gene: TRBV11-3; J gene: TRBJ2-7; clone size: many; D gene: TRBD1
CDR3 DNA: TGTGCCAGCAGCTTAGGCTACGGGACAGGGGATTCCACAGATACGCAGTATTTT; CDR3 protein: CASSLGYGTGDSTDTQYF; V gene: TRBV11-2; J gene: TRBJ2-3; clone size: many; D gene: TRBD1
CDR3 DNA: TGTGCCAGCAGCCACCAGCGGGGGCAGGAGACCCAGTACTTC; CDR3 protein: CASSHQRGQETQYF; V gene: TRBV3-1; J gene: TRBJ2-5; clone size: few; D gene: TRBD2
CDR3 DNA: TGCGCCAGCAGCTTGGGACTAGCAAGAGATACGCAGTATTTT; CDR3 protein: CASSLGLARDTQYF; V gene: TRBV5-1; J gene: TRBJ2-3; clone size: -; D gene: TRBD2